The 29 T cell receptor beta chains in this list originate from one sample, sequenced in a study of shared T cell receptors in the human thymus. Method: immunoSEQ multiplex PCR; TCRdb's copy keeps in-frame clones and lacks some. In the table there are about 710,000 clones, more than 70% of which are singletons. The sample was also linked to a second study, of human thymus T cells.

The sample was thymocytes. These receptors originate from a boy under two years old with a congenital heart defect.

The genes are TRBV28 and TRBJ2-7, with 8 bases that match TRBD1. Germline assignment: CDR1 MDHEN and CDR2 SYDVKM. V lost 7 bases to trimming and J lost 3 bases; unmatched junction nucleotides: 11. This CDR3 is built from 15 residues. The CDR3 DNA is TGTGCCAGCACCTCCATTCAGGGGGCTTTCTACGAGCAGTACTTC. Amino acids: CASTSIQGAFYEQYF.

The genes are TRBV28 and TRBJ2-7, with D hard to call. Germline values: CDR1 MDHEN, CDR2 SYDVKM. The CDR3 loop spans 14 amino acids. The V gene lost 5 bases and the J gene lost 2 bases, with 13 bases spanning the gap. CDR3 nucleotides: TGTGCCAGCAGTCCTAGATATCCTACCTACGAGCAGTACTTC. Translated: CASSPRYPTYEQYF.

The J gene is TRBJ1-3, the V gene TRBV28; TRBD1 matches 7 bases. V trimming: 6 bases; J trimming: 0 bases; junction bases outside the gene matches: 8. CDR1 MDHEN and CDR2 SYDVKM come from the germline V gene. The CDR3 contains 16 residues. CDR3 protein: CASRDQQGRSGNTIYF. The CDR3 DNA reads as TGTGCCAGCAGAGATCAACAGGGGCGCTCTGGAAACACCATATATTTT.

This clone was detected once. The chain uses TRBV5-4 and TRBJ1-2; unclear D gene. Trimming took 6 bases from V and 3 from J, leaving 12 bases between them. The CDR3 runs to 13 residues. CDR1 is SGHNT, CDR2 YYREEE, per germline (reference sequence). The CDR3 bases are TGTGCCAGCACGCGAGGGCCCTACTATGGCTACACCTTC. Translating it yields CASTRGPYYGYTF.

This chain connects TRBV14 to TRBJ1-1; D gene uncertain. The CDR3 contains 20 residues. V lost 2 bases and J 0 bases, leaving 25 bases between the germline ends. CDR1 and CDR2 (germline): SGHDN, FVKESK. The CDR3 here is CASSQPAGSSHSIMNTEAFF. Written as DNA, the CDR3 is TGTGCCAGCAGCCAACCAGCGGGGTCCTCTCACTCTATAATGAACACTGAAGCTTTCTTT.

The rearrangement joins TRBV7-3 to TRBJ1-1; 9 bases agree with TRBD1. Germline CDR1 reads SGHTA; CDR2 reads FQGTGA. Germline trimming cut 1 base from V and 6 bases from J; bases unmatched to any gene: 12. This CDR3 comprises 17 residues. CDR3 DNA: TGTGCCAGCAGCTTAATCCCGGGACAGGGTGAGGTCGCTGAAGCTTTCTTT. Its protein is CASSLIPGQGEVAEAFF.

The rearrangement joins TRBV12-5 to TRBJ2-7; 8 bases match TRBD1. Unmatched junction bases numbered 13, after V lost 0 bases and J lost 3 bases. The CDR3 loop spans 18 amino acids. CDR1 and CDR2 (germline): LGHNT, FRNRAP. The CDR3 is CASGLVLGHGQGGYEQYF. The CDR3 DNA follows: TGTGCTAGTGGTTTGGTACTTGGCCACGGACAGGGAGGCTACGAGCAGTACTTC. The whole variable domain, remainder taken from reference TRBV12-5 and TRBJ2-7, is DARVTQTPRHKVTEMGQEVTMRCQPILGHNTVFWYRQTMMQGLELLAYFRNRAPLDDSGMPKDRFSAEMPDATLATLKIQPSEPRDSAVYFCASGLVLGHGQGGYEQYFGPGTRLTVT.

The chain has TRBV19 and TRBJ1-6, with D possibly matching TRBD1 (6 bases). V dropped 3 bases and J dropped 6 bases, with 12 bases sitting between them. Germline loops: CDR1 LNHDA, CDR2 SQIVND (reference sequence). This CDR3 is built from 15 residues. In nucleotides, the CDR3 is TGTGCCAGTAGTATTTTGGACAGTGTTAATTCACCCCTCCACTTT. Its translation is CASSILDSVNSPLHF.

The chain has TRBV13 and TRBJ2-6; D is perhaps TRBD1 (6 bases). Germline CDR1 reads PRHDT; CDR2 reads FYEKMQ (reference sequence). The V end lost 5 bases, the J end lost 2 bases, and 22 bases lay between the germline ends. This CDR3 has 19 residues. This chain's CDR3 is CASSIWGQGGSTGANVLTF. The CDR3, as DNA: TGTGCCAGCAGCATATGGGGCCAAGGGGGTTCGACTGGGGCCAACGTCCTGACTTTC.

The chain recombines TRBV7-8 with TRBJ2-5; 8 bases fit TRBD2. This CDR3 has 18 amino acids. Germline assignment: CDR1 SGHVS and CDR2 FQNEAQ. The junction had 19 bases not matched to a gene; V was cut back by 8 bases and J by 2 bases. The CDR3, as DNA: TGTGCCAGCCATTTCATGTCCCCCATAGCGGGGAAACAAGAGACCCAGTACTTC. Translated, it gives CASHFMSPIAGKQETQYF.

In DNA, the CDR3 is TGCAGCGTTGAGTACAGACAGATAAACAATGAGCAGTTCTTC. Its protein product is CSVEYRQINNEQFF. This rearrangement joins TRBV29-1 to TRBJ2-1, with TRBD1 as a possible D gene (5 bases). The CDR3 has 14 residues. Trimming pared 3 bases from V and 5 bases from J, leaving 14 bases between. Germline V lookup: CDR1 SQVTM, CDR2 ANQGSEA.

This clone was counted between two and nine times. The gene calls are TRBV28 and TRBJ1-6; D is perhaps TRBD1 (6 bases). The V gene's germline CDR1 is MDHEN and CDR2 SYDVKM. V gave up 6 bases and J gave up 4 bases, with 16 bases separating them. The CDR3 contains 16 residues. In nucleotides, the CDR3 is TGTGCCAGCAGCCCTCCCGGGACATTTTATAATTCACCCCTCCACTTT. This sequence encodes CASSPPGTFYNSPLHF.

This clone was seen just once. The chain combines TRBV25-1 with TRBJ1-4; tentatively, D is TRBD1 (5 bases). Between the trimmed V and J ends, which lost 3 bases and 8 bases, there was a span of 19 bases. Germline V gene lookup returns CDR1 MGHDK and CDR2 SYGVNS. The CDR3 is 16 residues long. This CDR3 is CASSDEPGGWGEKLFF. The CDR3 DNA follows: TGTGCCAGCAGTGACGAACCGGGGGGGTGGGGGGAAAAACTGTTTTTT.

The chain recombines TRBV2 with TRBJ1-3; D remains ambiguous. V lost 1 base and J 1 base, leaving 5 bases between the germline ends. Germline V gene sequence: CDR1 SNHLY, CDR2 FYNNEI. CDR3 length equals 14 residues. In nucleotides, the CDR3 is TGTGCCAGCAGTGAAGGTAGATCTGGAAACACCATATATTTT. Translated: CASSEGRSGNTIYF.

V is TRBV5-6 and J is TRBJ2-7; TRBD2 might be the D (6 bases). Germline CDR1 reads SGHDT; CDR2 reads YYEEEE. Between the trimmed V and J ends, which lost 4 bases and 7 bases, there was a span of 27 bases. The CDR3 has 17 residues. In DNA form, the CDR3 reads TGTGCCAGCAGCCCACATCCGGGACTTCCAGCTCCGGGGGAGCAGTACTTC. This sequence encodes CASSPHPGLPAPGEQYF.

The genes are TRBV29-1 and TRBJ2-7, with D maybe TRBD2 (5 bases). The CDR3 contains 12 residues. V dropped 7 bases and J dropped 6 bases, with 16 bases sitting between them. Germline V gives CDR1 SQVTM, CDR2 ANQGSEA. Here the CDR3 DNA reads TGCAGCGGTACCCGGGGTGGTAGCGAGCAGTACTTC. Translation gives CSGTRGGSEQYF.

This CDR3 reads CASSVGMGGDGGYNEQFF. The CDR3 DNA is TGTGCCAGCAGCGTAGGCATGGGGGGGGATGGAGGCTACAATGAGCAGTTCTTC. The chain joins TRBV9 to TRBJ2-1; TRBD2 aligns across 7 bases. The CDR3 has 18 amino acids. The junction had 12 bases not matched to a gene; V was cut back by 0 bases and J by 3 bases. The germline V gene encodes CDR1 SGDLS and CDR2 YYNGEE.

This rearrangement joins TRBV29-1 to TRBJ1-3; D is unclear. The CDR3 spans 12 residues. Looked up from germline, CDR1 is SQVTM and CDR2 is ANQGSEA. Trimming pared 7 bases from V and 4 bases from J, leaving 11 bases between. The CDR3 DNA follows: TGCAGCGCCCAGATGTTAGGAAACACCATATATTTT. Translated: CSAQMLGNTIYF.

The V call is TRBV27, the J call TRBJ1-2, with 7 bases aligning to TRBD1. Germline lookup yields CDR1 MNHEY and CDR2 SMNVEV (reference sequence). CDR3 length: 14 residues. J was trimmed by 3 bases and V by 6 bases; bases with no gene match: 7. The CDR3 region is CASSATGWYYGYTF. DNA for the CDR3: TGTGCCAGCAGCGCGACAGGGTGGTACTATGGCTACACCTTC.

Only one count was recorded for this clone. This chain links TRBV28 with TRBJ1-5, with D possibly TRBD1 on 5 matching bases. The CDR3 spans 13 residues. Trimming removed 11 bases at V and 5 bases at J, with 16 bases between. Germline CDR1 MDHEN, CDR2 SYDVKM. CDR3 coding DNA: TGTGCCGTCAGGGATAGGCGTGATCAGCCCCAGCATTTT. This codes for CAVRDRRDQPQHF.

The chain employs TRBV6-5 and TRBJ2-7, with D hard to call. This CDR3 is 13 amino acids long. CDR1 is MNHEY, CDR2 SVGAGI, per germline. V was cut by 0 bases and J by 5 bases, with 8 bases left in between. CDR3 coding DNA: TGTGCCAGCAGTTACTCGGTGAGGAACGAGCAGTACTTC. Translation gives CASSYSVRNEQYF.

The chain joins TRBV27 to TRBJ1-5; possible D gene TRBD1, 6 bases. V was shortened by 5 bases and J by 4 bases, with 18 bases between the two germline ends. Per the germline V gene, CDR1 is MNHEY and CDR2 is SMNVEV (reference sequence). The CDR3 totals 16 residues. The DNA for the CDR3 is TGTGCCAGCAGTAAACAACAGGGCCGATTAAATCAGCCCCAGCATTTT. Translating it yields CASSKQQGRLNQPQHF.

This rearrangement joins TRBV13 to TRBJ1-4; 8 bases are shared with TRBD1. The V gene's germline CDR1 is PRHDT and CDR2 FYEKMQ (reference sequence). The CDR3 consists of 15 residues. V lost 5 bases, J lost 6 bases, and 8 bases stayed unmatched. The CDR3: CASSTRTGRHEKLFF. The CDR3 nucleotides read TGTGCCAGCAGCACTAGGACAGGGAGGCATGAAAAACTGTTTTTT.

The CDR3 is CASSPEGEEGSNQPQHF. CDR3 nucleotide sequence: TGTGCCAGCTCACCCGAGGGAGAGGAGGGTAGCAATCAGCCCCAGCATTTT. The chain couples TRBV18 to TRBJ1-5; D uncertain. In germline, CDR1 is KGHSH, CDR2 LQKENI. With 3 bases removed from V and 0 bases from J, the gap between germline ends came to 15 bases. The CDR3 covers 17 residues.

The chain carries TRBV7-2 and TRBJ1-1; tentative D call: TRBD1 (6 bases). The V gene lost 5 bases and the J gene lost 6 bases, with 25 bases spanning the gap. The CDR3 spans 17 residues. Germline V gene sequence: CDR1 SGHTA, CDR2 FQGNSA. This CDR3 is CASSAGRGGAMSAEAFF. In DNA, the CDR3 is TGTGCCAGCAGCGCCGGGCGGGGGGGCGCAATGTCCGCTGAAGCTTTCTTT.

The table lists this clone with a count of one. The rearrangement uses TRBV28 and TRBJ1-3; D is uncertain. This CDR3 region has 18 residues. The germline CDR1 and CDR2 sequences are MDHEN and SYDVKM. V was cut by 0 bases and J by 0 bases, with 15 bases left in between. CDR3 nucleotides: TGTGCCAGCAGTTTATGGGGCAGAGCCTTTGTCTCTGGAAACACCATATATTTT. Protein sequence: CASSLWGRAFVSGNTIYF.

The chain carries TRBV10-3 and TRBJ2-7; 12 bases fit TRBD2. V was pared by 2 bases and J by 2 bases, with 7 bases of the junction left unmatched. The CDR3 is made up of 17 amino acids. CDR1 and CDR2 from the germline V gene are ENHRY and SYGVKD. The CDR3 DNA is TGTGCCATCAGTGAGAGACTAGCGGGAGAGTTGGCCTACGAGCAGTACTTC. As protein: CAISERLAGELAYEQYF.

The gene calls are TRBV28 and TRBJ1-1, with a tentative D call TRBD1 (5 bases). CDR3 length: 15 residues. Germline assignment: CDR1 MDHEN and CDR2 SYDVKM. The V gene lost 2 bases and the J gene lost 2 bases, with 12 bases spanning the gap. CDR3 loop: CASSLAAGLNTEAFF. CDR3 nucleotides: TGTGCCAGCAGTTTAGCGGCAGGGTTAAACACTGAAGCTTTCTTT.

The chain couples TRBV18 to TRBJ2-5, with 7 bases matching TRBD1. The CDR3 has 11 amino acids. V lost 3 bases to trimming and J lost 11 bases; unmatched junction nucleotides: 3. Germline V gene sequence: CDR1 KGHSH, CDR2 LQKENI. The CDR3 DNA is TGTGCCAGCTCACCCGACAGGGCTCAGTACTTC. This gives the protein CASSPDRAQYF.